Below are 8 T cell receptor beta chains sequenced from a single sample in a study of graft-versus-host responses after intestinal transplantation. No cognate antigen is known for these TCRs. Generated by immunoSEQ multiplex PCR, the TCRdb table keeps only in-frame clones and is missing some. The table has 65,000 to 90,000 clones, about 91% seen once. This material consisted of unstimulated CD8+ T cells sorted from spleen or lymph node cells, taken before transplant. All receptors come from a human donor who was the organ donor for an intestinal transplant.

The chain combines TRBV4-1 with TRBJ2-6; unclear D gene. The CDR3 runs 17 residues. Per germline, CDR1 MGHRA and CDR2 YSYEKL. The V gene lost 5 bases and the J gene lost 0 bases, with 14 bases spanning the gap. CDR3 amino acids: CASSVHPLVSGANVLTF. CDR3 nucleotides: TGCGCCAGCAGCGTCCACCCGCTCGTCTCTGGGGCCAACGTCCTGACTTTC.

Points on this clone: In this CDR3 the conserved last residue, phenylalanine or tryptophan, is missing, so a read error is likely. V is TRBV4-1 and J is TRBJ1-3; perhaps TRBD1 as D (5 bases). CDR1 and CDR2 from the germline V gene are MGHRA and YSYEKL. Trimming removed 4 bases from V and 0 bases from J, with 10 bases in between. The CDR3 contains 15 residues. For the CDR3, the DNA is TGCGCCAGCAGCCGAGACAGAAGCTCTGGAAACACCATATATTCT. Protein product: CASSRDRSSGNTIYS.

The chain couples TRBV5-4 to TRBJ2-7; D unresolved. Trimming left V 2 bases short and J 3 bases short, with 3 bases between. The CDR3 covers 11 residues. Germline CDR1 is SGHNT and CDR2 is YYREEE (reference sequence). CDR3 sequence: CASSLNYEQYF. CDR3 sequence (DNA): TGTGCCAGCAGCTTAAACTACGAGCAGTACTTC. Drawing the rest from reference TRBV5-4 and TRBJ2-7, the complete variable domain is ETGVTQSPTHLIKTRGQQVTLRCSSQSGHNTVSWYQQALGQGPQFIFQYYREEENGRGNFPPRFSGLQFPNYSSELNVNALELDDSALYLCASSLNYEQYFGPGTRLTVT.

This rearrangement joins TRBV9 to TRBJ1-2; the D gene is possibly TRBD1 (6 bases). The CDR3 loop spans 14 amino acids. Deletions cut 3 bases from V and 8 bases from J, with 17 bases between. The germline V gene encodes CDR1 SGDLS and CDR2 YYNGEE. DNA for the CDR3: TGTGCCAGCAGCGCCGACACAGGGTTTGCAGGCTACACCTTC. This encodes CASSADTGFAGYTF.

This chain joins TRBV27 and TRBJ2-7; 12 bases match TRBD2. The CDR3 sequence is 17 residues long. The trim removed 0 bases at V and 3 bases at J, leaving 6 bases unmatched. Germline loops: CDR1 MNHEY, CDR2 SMNVEV (reference sequence). CDR3 coding DNA: TGTGCCAGCAGTTTATCCCCGACTAGCGGGGGACACTACGAGCAGTACTTC. Amino acids: CASSLSPTSGGHYEQYF.

The V and J genes are TRBV9 and TRBJ2-2; the D is unclear. The CDR3 consists of 13 residues. The V end lost 0 bases, the J end lost 5 bases, and 5 bases lay between the germline ends. CDR1 SGDLS and CDR2 YYNGEE come from the germline V gene. The CDR3 here is CASSVVSTGELFF. The CDR3 bases are TGTGCCAGCAGCGTAGTATCTACCGGGGAGCTGTTTTTT. Using reference TRBV9 and TRBJ2-2 for the parts outside the CDR3, the full variable domain is DSGVTQTPKHLITATGQRVTLRCSPRSGDLSVYWYQQSLDQGLQFLIQYYNGEERAKGNILERFSAQQFPDLHSELNLSSLELGDSALYFCASSVVSTGELFFGEGSRLTVL.

The chain joins TRBV5-6 to TRBJ2-7; 9 positions match TRBD1. Trimming at V came to 0 bases and at J to 4 bases, leaving 2 bases not matched to a gene. The length of the CDR3 is 14 residues. Looked up from germline, CDR1 is SGHDT and CDR2 is YYEEEE. Written as DNA, the CDR3 is TGTGCCAGCAGCTTGGGGACAGGGGTATACGAGCAGTACTTC. Translating gives CASSLGTGVYEQYF.

V and J are TRBV27 and TRBJ2-7; 14 bases match TRBD2. Germline V gives CDR1 MNHEY, CDR2 SMNVEV (reference sequence). J lost 4 bases, V lost 2 bases, and 4 bases had no gene match. The CDR3 loop spans 16 amino acids. The CDR3 sequence is CASSLIGTSGRYEQYF. The DNA of the CDR3 is TGTGCCAGCAGTTTAATAGGGACTAGCGGGAGATACGAGCAGTACTTC.